These 14 T cell receptor beta chains originate from one sample sequenced in a study of blood T cell repertoires in COVID-19. Generated by immunoSEQ multiplex PCR, the TCRdb table keeps only in-frame clones and is missing some. The repertoire includes some 220,000 clones, around four fifths of them detected once, and 4% sits in the top ten. The sequencing sample was made of peripheral blood. These receptors all come from a man aged 50-59 years with acute or convalescent COVID-19.

This rearrangement joins TRBV6-5 to TRBJ2-3; D perhaps matches TRBD2 (6 bases). The CDR3 runs 15 residues. Deletions cut 7 bases from V and 3 bases from J, with 17 bases between. CDR1 is MNHEY and CDR2 is SVGAGI in the germline V gene. The CDR3 region has the DNA TGTGCCAGCAAGGCGGGATACCTGGGGACAGATACGCAGTATTTT. This codes for CASKAGYLGTDTQYF.

In this sample, this clone turned up once. The chain recombines TRBV5-1 with TRBJ1-5; no reliable D call. The CDR3 extends over 15 amino acids. The ends were cut back, 4 bases at V and 2 bases at J, with 13 bases in the middle. Germline V gene sequence: CDR1 SGHRS, CDR2 YFSETQ. CDR3 nucleotide sequence: TGCGCCAGCAGCCTCGAGGGAAGGGGCAATCAGCCCCAGCATTTT. Translated: CASSLEGRGNQPQHF.

This clone was seen only a few times. V is TRBV5-1 and J is TRBJ1-2; no clear D. Germline lookup yields CDR1 SGHRS and CDR2 YFSETQ. V lost 1 base, J lost 1 base, and 11 bases lay in between. The CDR3 loop spans 15 amino acids. CDR3 nucleotides: TGCGCCAGCAGCTTGTTGGCAGGACTTAACTATGGCTACACCTTC. This encodes CASSLLAGLNYGYTF.

The rearrangement links TRBV28 to TRBJ2-7; 9 bases fit TRBD1. This CDR3 is 16 amino acids long. The V and J ends lost 9 bases and 2 bases, in that order; junction bases with no gene match: 14. Germline CDR1 MDHEN, CDR2 SYDVKM. This CDR3 reads CASSSPGTGKPYEQYF. CDR3 DNA sequence: TGTGCCAGTTCCTCGCCCGGGACAGGGAAGCCCTACGAGCAGTACTTC.

The rearrangement joins TRBV7-9 to TRBJ2-1; D is possibly TRBD1 (5 bases). Between the trimmed V and J ends, which lost 3 bases and 7 bases, there was a span of 10 bases. Germline V gives CDR1 SEHNR, CDR2 FQNEAQ (reference sequence). The CDR3 runs to 13 residues. CDR3 DNA sequence: TGTGCCAGCAGCTTTATGTCAGGGAATGAGCAGTTCTTC. This codes for CASSFMSGNEQFF.

The V gene is TRBV19, the J gene TRBJ1-1; 7 bases agree with TRBD1. This CDR3 is 16 amino acids long. The junction had 6 bases not matched to a gene; V was cut back by 2 bases and J by 0 bases. The germline V gene encodes CDR1 LNHDA and CDR2 SQIVND (reference sequence). Here the CDR3 reads CASSITGAGMNTEAFF. The CDR3 nucleotides read TGTGCCAGTAGTATAACAGGGGCAGGGATGAACACTGAAGCTTTCTTT. Combining the CDR3 with reference TRBV19 and TRBJ1-1 gives the whole variable domain DGGITQSPKYLFRKEGQNVTLSCEQNLNHDAMYWYRQDPGQGLRLIYYSQIVNDFQKGDIAEGYSVSREKKESFPLTVTSAQKNPTAFYLCASSITGAGMNTEAFFGQGTRLTVV.

The V and J genes are TRBV14 and TRBJ1-2, with D possibly TRBD1 on 5 matching bases. Looked up from germline, CDR1 is SGHDN and CDR2 is FVKESK. The CDR3 is 14 residues long. V was cut by 1 base and J by 4 bases, with 10 bases left in between. CDR3 DNA: TGTGCCAGCAGCCAAGGGGGCATGCTCTATGGCTACACCTTC. It is translated as CASSQGGMLYGYTF.

This clone appeared a few times. V gene TRBV4-1 combines with J gene TRBJ1-6; no firm D call. Germline V gene data show CDR1 as MGHRA and CDR2 as YSYEKL. The V and J ends lost 1 base and 8 bases respectively, with 6 bases between them. This CDR3 has 13 residues. This CDR3 reads CASSQALDSPLHF. The CDR3 coding sequence is TGCGCCAGCAGCCAAGCCCTTGATTCACCCCTCCACTTT.

The CDR3: CASSPLPRAYEQYF. Here the CDR3 DNA reads TGTGCCAGCAGTCCCCTCCCTCGCGCCTACGAGCAGTACTTC. The gene calls are TRBV28 and TRBJ2-7; D gene uncertain. CDR1 MDHEN and CDR2 SYDVKM come from the germline V gene. Trimming cost V 5 bases and J 2 bases, with 13 bases left between them. The CDR3 is 14 amino acids. Based on the CDR3 plus reference TRBV28 and TRBJ2-7, the full variable domain is DVKVTQSSRYLVKRTGEKVFLECVQDMDHENMFWYRQDPGLGLRLIYFSYDVKMKEKGDIPEGYSVSREKKERFSLILESASTNQTSMYLCASSPLPRAYEQYFGPGTRLTVT.

The rearrangement uses TRBV7-8 and TRBJ1-2; TRBD1 agrees at 11 bases. Germline values: CDR1 SGHVS, CDR2 FQNEAQ. The ends lost 6 bases at V and 4 bases at J; junction bases unmatched: 1. This CDR3 has 13 residues. The CDR3 here is CASRGTGGYGYTF. CDR3 in DNA: TGTGCCAGCAGAGGGACAGGGGGCTATGGCTACACCTTC.

The chain is built from TRBV19 and TRBJ1-1; D gene ambiguous. CDR1 and CDR2 from the germline V gene are LNHDA and SQIVND (reference sequence). V dropped 5 bases and J dropped 1 base, with 8 bases sitting between them. This CDR3 is 13 amino acids long. CDR3 sequence (DNA): TGTGCCAGTAGTCCCACACGGAACACTGAAGCTTTCTTT. Amino acids: CASSPTRNTEAFF.

The chain recombines TRBV6-4 with TRBJ1-2; D is possibly TRBD1 (5 bases). The V end was cut by 6 bases, the J end by 6 bases, with 17 bases between. The germline V gene encodes CDR1 MRHNA and CDR2 SNTAGT. This CDR3 spans 14 amino acids. In DNA, the CDR3 is TGTGCCAGCAGGAGGGGCCTCGGAGGGGATGGCTACACCTTC. Its translation: CASRRGLGGDGYTF.

This chain uses TRBV11-3 with TRBJ2-7; tentatively, D is TRBD1 (6 bases). In germline, CDR1 is SGHNT, CDR2 YENEEA. Trimming shortened V by 5 bases and J by 0 bases, and 17 bases separated the two germline ends. This CDR3 has 16 residues. The CDR3 nucleotides are TGTGCCAGCAGCCCGACAGGTACCTTTAACTCCTACGAGCAGTACTTC. It translates to CASSPTGTFNSYEQYF.

The gene calls are TRBV18 and TRBJ1-1, with 8 positions matching TRBD1. V gave up 4 bases and J gave up 4 bases; unmatched junction bases: 8. The CDR3 runs to 15 residues. The germline CDR1 and CDR2 sequences are KGHSH and LQKENI. CDR3 protein: CASSRRQGMSTEAFF. For the CDR3, the DNA is TGTGCCAGCTCACGGCGACAGGGGATGAGCACTGAAGCTTTCTTT.